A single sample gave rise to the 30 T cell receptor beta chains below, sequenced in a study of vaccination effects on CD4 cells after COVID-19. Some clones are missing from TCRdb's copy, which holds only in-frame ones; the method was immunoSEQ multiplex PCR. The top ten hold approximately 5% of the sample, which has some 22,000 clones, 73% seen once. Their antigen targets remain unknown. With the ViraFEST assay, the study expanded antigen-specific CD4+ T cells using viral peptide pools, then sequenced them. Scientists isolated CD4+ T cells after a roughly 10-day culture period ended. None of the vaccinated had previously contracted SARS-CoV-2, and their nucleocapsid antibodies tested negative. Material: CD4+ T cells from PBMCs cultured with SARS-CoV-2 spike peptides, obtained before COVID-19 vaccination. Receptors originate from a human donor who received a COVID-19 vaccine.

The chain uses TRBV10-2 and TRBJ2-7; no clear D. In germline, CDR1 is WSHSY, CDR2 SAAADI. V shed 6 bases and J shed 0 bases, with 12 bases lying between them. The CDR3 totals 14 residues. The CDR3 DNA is TGCGCCAGCAGGAGGAGCGTGGCCTCCTACGAGCAGTACTTC. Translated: CASRRSVASYEQYF.

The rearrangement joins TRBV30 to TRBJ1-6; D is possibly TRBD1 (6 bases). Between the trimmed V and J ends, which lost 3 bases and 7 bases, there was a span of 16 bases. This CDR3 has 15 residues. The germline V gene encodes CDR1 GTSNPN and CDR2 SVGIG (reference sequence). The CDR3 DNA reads TGTGCCTGGAGCAATAAACAGGGAGGCAATTCACCCCTCCACTTT. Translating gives CAWSNKQGGNSPLHF.

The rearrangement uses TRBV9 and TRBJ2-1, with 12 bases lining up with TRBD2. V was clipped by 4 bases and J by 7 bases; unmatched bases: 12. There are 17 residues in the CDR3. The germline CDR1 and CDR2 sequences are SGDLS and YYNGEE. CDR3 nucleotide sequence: TGTGCCAGCAGCCCGGTAACCGGGACTAGCGGGTCAAATGAGCAGTTCTTC. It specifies CASSPVTGTSGSNEQFF.

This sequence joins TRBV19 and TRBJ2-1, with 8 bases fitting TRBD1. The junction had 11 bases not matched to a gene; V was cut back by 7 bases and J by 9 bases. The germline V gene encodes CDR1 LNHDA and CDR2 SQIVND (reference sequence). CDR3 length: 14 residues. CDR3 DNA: TGTGCCAGTAATCACCACAAAACAGGGGGTGAGCAGTTCTTC. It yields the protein CASNHHKTGGEQFF.

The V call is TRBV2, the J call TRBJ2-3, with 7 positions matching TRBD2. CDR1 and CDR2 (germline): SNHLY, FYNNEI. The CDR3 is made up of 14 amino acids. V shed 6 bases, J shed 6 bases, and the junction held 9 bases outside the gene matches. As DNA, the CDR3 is TGTGCCAGCAGCGGGAGGCAATGGGGCGATACGCAGTATTTT. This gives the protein CASSGRQWGDTQYF. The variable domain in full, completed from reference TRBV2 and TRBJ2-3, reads EPEVTQTPSHQVTQMGQEVILRCVPISNHLYFYWYRQILGQKVEFLVSFYNNEISEKSEIFDDQFSVERPDGSNFTLKIRSTKLEDSAMYFCASSGRQWGDTQYFGPGTRLTVL.

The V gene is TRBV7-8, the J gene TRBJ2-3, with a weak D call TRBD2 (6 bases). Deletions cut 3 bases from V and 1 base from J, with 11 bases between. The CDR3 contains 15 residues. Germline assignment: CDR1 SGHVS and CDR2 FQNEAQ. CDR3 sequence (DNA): TGTGCCAGCAGCTTCAGACTAGATGGCACAGATACGCAGTATTTT. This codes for CASSFRLDGTDTQYF.

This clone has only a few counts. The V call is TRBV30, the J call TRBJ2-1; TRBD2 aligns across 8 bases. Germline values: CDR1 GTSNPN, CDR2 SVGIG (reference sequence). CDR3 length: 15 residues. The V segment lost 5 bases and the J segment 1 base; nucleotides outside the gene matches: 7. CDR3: CAWRGAGVSYNEQFF. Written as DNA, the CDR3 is TGTGCCTGGCGGGGAGCGGGGGTGTCCTACAATGAGCAGTTCTTC.

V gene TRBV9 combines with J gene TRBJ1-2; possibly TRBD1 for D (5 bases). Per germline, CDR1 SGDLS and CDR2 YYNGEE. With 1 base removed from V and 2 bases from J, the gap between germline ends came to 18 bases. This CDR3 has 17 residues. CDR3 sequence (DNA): TGTGCCAGCAGCGTAAATCCCCGAAAGACAGAGAACTATGGCTACACCTTC. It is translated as CASSVNPRKTENYGYTF.

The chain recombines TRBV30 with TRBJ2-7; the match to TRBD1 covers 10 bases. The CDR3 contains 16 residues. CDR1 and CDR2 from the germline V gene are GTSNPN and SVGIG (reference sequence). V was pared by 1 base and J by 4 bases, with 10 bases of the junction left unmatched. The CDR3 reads CAWSAKPGQGSYEQYF. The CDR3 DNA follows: TGTGCCTGGAGTGCCAAACCGGGACAGGGGTCGTACGAGCAGTACTTC.

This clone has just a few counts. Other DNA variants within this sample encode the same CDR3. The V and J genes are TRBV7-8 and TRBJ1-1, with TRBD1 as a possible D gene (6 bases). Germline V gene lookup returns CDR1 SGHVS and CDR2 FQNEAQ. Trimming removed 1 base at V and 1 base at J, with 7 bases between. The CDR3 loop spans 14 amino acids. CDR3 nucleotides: TGTGCCAGCAGCTTAGGGACAGCGAACACTGAAGCTTTCTTT. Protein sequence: CASSLGTANTEAFF.

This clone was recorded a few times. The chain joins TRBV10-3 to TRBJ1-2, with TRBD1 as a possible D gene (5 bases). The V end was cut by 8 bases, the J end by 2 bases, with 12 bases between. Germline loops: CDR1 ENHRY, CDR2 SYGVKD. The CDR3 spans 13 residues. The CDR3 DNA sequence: TGTGCCATCGGGAACAGGTCCAACTATGGCTACACCTTC. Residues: CAIGNRSNYGYTF.

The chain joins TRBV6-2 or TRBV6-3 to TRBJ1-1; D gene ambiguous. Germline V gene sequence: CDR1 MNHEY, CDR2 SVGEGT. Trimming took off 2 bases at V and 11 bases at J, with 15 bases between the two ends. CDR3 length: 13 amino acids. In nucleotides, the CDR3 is TGTGCCAGCAGTTACCCGGCCTCTGGGAAGGCTTTCTTT. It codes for CASSYPASGKAFF.

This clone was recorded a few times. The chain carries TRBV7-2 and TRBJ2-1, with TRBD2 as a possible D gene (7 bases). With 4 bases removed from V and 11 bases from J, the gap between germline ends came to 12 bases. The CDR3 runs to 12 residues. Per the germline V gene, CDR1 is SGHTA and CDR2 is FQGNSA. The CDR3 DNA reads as TGTGCCAGCAGCTCTAGGGGGGGTCAGCAGTTCTTC. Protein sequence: CASSSRGGQQFF.

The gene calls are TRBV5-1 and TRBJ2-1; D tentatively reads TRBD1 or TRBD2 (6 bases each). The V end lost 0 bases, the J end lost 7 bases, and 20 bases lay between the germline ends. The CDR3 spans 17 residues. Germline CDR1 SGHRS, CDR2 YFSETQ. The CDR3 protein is CASSLDSHGGGINEQFF. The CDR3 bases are TGCGCCAGCAGCTTGGATTCGCACGGAGGGGGGATTAATGAGCAGTTCTTC.

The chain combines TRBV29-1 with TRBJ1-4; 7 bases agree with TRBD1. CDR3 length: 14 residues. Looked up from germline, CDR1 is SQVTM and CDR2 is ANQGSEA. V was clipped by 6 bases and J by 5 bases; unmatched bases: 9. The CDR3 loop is CSVTDRVKNEKLFF. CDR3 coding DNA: TGCAGCGTAACAGACAGGGTCAAGAATGAAAAACTGTTTTTT.

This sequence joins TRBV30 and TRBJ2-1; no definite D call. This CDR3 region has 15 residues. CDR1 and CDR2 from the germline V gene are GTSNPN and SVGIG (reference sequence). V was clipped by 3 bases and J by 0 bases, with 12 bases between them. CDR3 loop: CAWRGLGSSYNEQFF. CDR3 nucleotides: TGTGCCTGGAGGGGGTTGGGTAGCTCCTACAATGAGCAGTTCTTC.

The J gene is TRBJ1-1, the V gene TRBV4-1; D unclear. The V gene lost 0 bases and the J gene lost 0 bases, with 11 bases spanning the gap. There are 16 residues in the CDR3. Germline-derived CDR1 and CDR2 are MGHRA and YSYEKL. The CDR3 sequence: CASSQDSSGLNTEAFF. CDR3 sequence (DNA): TGCGCCAGCAGCCAAGATTCTAGCGGCTTGAACACTGAAGCTTTCTTT.

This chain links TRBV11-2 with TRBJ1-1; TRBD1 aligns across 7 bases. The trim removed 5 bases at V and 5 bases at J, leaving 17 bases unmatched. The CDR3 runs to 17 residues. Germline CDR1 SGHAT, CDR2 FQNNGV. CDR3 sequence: CASSDIITGAISTEAFF. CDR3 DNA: TGTGCCAGCAGCGACATAATAACAGGGGCTATAAGTACTGAAGCTTTCTTT. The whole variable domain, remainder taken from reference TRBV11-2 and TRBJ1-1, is EAGVAQSPRYKIIEKRQSVAFWCNPISGHATLYWYQQILGQGPKLLIQFQNNGVVDDSQLPKDRFSAERLKGVDSTLKIQPAKLEDSAVYLCASSDIITGAISTEAFFGQGTRLTVV.

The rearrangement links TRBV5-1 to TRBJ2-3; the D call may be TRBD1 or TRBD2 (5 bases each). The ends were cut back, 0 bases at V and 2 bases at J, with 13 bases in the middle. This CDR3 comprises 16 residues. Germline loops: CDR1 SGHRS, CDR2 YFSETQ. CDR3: CASSLDSGTFTDTQYF. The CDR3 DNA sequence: TGCGCCAGCAGCTTGGATTCCGGGACCTTCACAGATACGCAGTATTTT.

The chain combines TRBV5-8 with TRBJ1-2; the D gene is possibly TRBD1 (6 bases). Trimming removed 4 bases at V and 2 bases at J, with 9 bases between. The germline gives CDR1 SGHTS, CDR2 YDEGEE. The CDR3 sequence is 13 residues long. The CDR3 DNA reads TGTGCCAGCAGCCGAACAGGGAACTATGGCTACACCTTC. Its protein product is CASSRTGNYGYTF.

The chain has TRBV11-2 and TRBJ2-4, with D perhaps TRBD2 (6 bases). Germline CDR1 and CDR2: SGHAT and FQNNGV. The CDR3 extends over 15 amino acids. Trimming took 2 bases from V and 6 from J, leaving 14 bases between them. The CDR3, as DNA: TGTGCCAGCAGCTTAATTTGGGGAGCGGGAAACATTCAGTACTTC. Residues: CASSLIWGAGNIQYF.

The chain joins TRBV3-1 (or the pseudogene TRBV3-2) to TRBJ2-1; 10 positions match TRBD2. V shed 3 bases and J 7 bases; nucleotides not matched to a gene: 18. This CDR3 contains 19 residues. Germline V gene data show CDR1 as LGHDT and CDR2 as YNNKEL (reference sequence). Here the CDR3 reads CASSHGLLAGDFSSNEQFF. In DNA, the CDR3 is TGTGCCAGCAGCCACGGATTGCTAGCGGGAGACTTTAGTAGTAATGAGCAGTTCTTC.

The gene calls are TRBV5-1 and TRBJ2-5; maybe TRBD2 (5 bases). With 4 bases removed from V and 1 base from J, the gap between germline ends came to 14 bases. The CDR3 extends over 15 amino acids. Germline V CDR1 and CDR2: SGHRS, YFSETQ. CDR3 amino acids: CASSGTGLPQETQYF. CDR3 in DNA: TGCGCCAGCAGCGGTACCGGACTGCCCCAAGAGACCCAGTACTTC. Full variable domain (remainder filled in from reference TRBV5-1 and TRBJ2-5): KAGVTQTPRYLIKTRGQQVTLSCSPISGHRSVSWYQQTPGQGLQFLFEYFSETQRNKGNFPGRFSGRQFSNSRSEMNVSTLELGDSALYLCASSGTGLPQETQYFGPGTRLLVL.

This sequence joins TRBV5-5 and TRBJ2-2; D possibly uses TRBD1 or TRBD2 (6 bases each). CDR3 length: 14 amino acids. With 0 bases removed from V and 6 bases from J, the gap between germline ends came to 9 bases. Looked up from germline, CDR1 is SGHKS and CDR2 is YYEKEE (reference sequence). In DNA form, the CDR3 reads TGTGCCAGCAGCTTGGGGGGGGCGGCCGGGGAGCTGTTTTTT. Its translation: CASSLGGAAGELFF. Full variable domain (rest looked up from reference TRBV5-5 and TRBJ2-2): DAGVTQSPTHLIKTRGQQVTLRCSPISGHKSVSWYQQVLGQGPQFIFQYYEKEERGRGNFPDRFSARQFPNYSSELNVNALLLGDSALYLCASSLGGAAGELFFGEGSRLTVL.

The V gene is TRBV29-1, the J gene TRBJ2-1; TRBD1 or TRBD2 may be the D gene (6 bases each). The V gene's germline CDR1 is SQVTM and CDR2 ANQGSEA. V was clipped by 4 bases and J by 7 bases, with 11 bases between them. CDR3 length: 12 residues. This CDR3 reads CSVGQAGNEQFF. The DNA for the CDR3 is TGCAGCGTTGGACAGGCGGGGAATGAGCAGTTCTTC.

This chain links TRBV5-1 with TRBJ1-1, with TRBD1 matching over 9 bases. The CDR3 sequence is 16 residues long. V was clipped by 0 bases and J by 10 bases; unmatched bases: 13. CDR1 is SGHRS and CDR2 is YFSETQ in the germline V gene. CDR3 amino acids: CASSLVTEPGQGSAFF. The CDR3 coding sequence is TGCGCCAGCAGCTTGGTCACCGAGCCGGGACAGGGTTCAGCTTTCTTT. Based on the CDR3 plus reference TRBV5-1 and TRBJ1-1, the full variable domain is KAGVTQTPRYLIKTRGQQVTLSCSPISGHRSVSWYQQTPGQGLQFLFEYFSETQRNKGNFPGRFSGRQFSNSRSEMNVSTLELGDSALYLCASSLVTEPGQGSAFFGQGTRLTVV.

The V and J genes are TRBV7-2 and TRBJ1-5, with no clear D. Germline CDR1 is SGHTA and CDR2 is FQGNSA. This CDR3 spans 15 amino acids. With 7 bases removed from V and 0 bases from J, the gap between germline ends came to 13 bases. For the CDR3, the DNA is TGTGCCAGCATGCGGAGACCCAATAGCAATCAGCCCCAGCATTTT. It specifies CASMRRPNSNQPQHF.

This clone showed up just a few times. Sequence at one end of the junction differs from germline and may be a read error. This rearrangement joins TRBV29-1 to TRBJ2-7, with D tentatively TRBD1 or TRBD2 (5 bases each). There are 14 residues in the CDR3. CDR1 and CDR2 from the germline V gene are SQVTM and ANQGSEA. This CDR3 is CSVEGNGNTGGRHF. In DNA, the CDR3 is TGCAGCGTTGAAGGAAACGGAAATACTGGGGGTCGGCACTTC.

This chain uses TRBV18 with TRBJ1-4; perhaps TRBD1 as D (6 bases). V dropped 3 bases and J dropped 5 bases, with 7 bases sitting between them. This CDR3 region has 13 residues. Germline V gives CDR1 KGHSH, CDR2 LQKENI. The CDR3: CASSPGQNEKLFF. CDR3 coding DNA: TGTGCCAGCTCACCCGGACAGAATGAAAAACTGTTTTTT.

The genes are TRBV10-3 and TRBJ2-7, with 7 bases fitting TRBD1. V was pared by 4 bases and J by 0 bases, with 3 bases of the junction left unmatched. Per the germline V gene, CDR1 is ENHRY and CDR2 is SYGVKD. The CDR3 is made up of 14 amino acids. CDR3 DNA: TGTGCCATCAGTGCGGACAGGAGCTCCTACGAGCAGTACTTC. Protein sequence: CAISADRSSYEQYF.